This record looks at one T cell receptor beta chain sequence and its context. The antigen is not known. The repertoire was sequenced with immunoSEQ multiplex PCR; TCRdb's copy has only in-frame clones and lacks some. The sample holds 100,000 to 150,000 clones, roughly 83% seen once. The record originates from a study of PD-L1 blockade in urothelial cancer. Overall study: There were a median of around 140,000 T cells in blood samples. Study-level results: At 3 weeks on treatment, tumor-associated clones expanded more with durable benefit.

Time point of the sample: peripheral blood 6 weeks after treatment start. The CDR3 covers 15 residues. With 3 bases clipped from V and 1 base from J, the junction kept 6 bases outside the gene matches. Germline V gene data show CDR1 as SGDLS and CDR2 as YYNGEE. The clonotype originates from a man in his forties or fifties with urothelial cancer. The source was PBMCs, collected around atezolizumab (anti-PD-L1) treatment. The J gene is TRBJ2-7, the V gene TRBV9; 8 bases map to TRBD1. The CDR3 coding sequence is TGTGCCAGCAGCGGGACCGGGACAGGTTCCTACGAGCAGTACTTC. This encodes CASSGTGTGSYEQYF.